This TCR beta chain was identified in a study of OX40 agonist ivuxolimab in advanced cancers. Study information: The study enrolled dose-escalation patients with hepatocellular carcinoma, melanoma, renal cell or head and neck cancer.

Clones were read by immunoSEQ multiplex PCR, and TCRdb kept only the in-frame ones, dropping some. This table holds about 61,000 clones, about 85% found once. Trimming stripped 4 bases from V and 3 bases from J, with 10 bases between. This CDR3 spans 13 amino acids. CDR1 and CDR2 from the germline V gene are MNHNS and SASEGT. The chain uses TRBV6-1 and TRBJ2-7; D is tentatively TRBD1 or TRBD2 (5 bases each). The sequences come from CD4+ or CD8+ T cells sorted from blood, collected in a trial of the OX40 agonist ivuxolimab. This clonotype originated in an adult with an advanced solid tumor such as melanoma, head and neck, liver or kidney cancer. The CDR3 loop is CASSVLGDYEQYF. The CDR3, as DNA: TGTGCCAGCAGTGTTTTGGGGGACTACGAGCAGTACTTC.